These 22 T cell receptor beta chains share one sample of origin, sequenced in a study of T cell responses to AZD1222 COVID-19 vaccine. Profiling relied on immunoSEQ multiplex PCR, and the TCRdb table lists in-frame clones only, not all of them. The sample includes roughly 170,000 clones, 94% seen only once; the top ten take more than 1.5%. The material sequenced was peripheral blood, taken 28 days after the second AZD1222 dose. These receptors came from an adult who received the AZD1222 COVID-19 vaccine.

The chain is built from TRBV25-1 and TRBJ1-1; D is ambiguous. The CDR3 contains 15 residues. CDR1 is MGHDK, CDR2 SYGVNS, per germline. Trimming left V 3 bases short and J 2 bases short, with 13 bases between. The CDR3 DNA reads TGTGCCAGCAGTGACCCCGGCGGAATAAACACTGAAGCTTTCTTT. Its protein product is CASSDPGGINTEAFF.

The chain links TRBV19 to TRBJ1-1, with D unresolved. Germline V gene data show CDR1 as LNHDA and CDR2 as SQIVND (reference sequence). Trimming took off 5 bases at V and 3 bases at J, with 13 bases between the two ends. CDR3 length equals 14 residues. The CDR3, as DNA: TGTGCCAGTAGTCAGGCCAACCTTGACACTGAAGCTTTCTTT. Amino acids: CASSQANLDTEAFF. Full variable domain (remainder filled in from reference TRBV19 and TRBJ1-1): DGGITQSPKYLFRKEGQNVTLSCEQNLNHDAMYWYRQDPGQGLRLIYYSQIVNDFQKGDIAEGYSVSREKKESFPLTVTSAQKNPTAFYLCASSQANLDTEAFFGQGTRLTVV.

J is TRBJ1-1 and V is TRBV2, with TRBD1 matching 7 bases. Germline assignment: CDR1 SNHLY and CDR2 FYNNEI. This CDR3 has 12 residues. Trimming took 8 bases from V and 4 from J; bases not matched to a gene: 4. In DNA form, the CDR3 reads TGTGCCAGCGAGTGGGACAGCACTGAAGCTTTCTTT. It translates to CASEWDSTEAFF.

This chain joins TRBV19 and TRBJ2-2; TRBD1 is a possible D gene (6 bases). The germline CDR1 and CDR2 sequences are LNHDA and SQIVND (reference sequence). Between the trimmed V and J ends, which lost 7 bases and 6 bases, there was a span of 18 bases. This CDR3 contains 15 residues. The CDR3 sequence is CASNAGPGVAGELFF. The CDR3 region has the DNA TGTGCCAGTAACGCCGGCCCAGGGGTCGCCGGGGAGCTGTTTTTT.

The CDR3 loop reads CASSLKQVNTEAFF. The DNA for the CDR3 is TGTGCCAGCTCACTAAAACAGGTGAACACTGAAGCTTTCTTT. The chain employs TRBV18 and TRBJ1-1; TRBD1 is a possible D gene (5 bases). The CDR3 length is 14 residues. The ends were cut back, 4 bases at V and 0 bases at J, with 9 bases in the middle. Per germline, CDR1 KGHSH and CDR2 LQKENI.

V usage is TRBV6-4 and J usage is TRBJ2-2, with D perhaps TRBD1 or TRBD2 (5 bases each). Germline CDR1 reads MRHNA; CDR2 reads SNTAGT. The CDR3 spans 14 residues. V was trimmed by 7 bases and J by 0 bases, leaving 9 bases between them. CDR3 protein: CASKGRTNTGELFF. In nucleotides, the CDR3 is TGTGCCAGCAAGGGACGGACGAACACCGGGGAGCTGTTTTTT.

This sequence joins TRBV30 and TRBJ1-3, with TRBD1 identical over 7 bases. The J segment lost 4 bases and the V segment lost 3 bases, leaving 6 bases of the junction unmatched. The CDR3 consists of 14 residues. From germline, CDR1 is GTSNPN and CDR2 SVGIG (reference sequence). The CDR3, as DNA: TGTGCCTGGAGAACGACAGGGTACGGAAACACCATATATTTT. Protein: CAWRTTGYGNTIYF.

This chain uses TRBV19 with TRBJ1-5; the D is unclear. Trimming removed 7 bases at V and 3 bases at J, with 16 bases between. CDR1 is LNHDA, CDR2 SQIVND, per germline (reference sequence). The CDR3 is 15 amino acids. The CDR3 sequence: CASTKGGRNNQPQHF. CDR3 DNA sequence: TGTGCCAGTACCAAGGGTGGGCGGAACAATCAGCCCCAGCATTTT.

This sequence joins TRBV6-5 and TRBJ1-1; TRBD1 matches 9 bases. This CDR3 spans 15 amino acids. CDR1 and CDR2 from the germline V gene are MNHEY and SVGAGI. Trimming cost V 6 bases and J 2 bases; bases outside gene matches: 7. The DNA of the CDR3 is TGTGCCAGCAGATACCGGACAGGGGTTAACACTGAAGCTTTCTTT. Amino acids: CASRYRTGVNTEAFF.

In DNA form, the CDR3 reads TGTGCCAGTAGAGGGACAGGCTTCTACAATGAGCAGTTCTTC. Translation: CASRGTGFYNEQFF. The genes are TRBV19 and TRBJ2-1; 8 bases fit TRBD1. The trim removed 6 bases at V and 3 bases at J, leaving 4 bases unmatched. Looked up from germline, CDR1 is LNHDA and CDR2 is SQIVND (reference sequence). The CDR3 is 14 amino acids.

In this sample, this clone turned up once. The chain has TRBV5-1 and TRBJ2-1; D is uncertain. The CDR3 consists of 12 residues. Germline V gene data show CDR1 as SGHRS and CDR2 as YFSETQ. V was clipped by 7 bases and J by 3 bases, with 8 bases between them. CDR3 amino acids: CASRKDYNEQFF. CDR3 coding DNA: TGCGCCAGCCGGAAGGACTACAATGAGCAGTTCTTC.

The chain joins TRBV13 to TRBJ2-4; the D is unclear. The germline V and J ends were trimmed by 2 bases and 6 bases, with 8 bases remaining between them. Germline values: CDR1 PRHDT, CDR2 FYEKMQ (reference sequence). The CDR3 runs 13 residues. CDR3 residues: CASSLKGLNIQYF. CDR3 DNA: TGTGCCAGCAGCTTAAAAGGGTTAAACATTCAGTACTTC.

V gene TRBV30 combines with J gene TRBJ2-1; D might be TRBD1 (6 bases). Germline V lookup: CDR1 GTSNPN, CDR2 SVGIG (reference sequence). The CDR3 loop spans 13 amino acids. The V end was cut by 4 bases, the J end by 3 bases, with 10 bases between. Written as DNA, the CDR3 is TGTGCCTGGACCGGACAGATCTACAATGAGCAGTTCTTC. This sequence encodes CAWTGQIYNEQFF.

The chain joins TRBV6-2 or TRBV6-3 to TRBJ1-1, with a possible D match to TRBD1 (6 bases). CDR3 size: 18 residues. Germline V gene sequence: CDR1 MNHEY, CDR2 SVGEGT. V lost 1 base and J lost 4, with 22 bases in between. The DNA for the CDR3 is TGTGCCAGCAGTTACTTTCAAGGGGGGAAGGTGTTAATCACTGAAGCTTTCTTT. Translation: CASSYFQGGKVLITEAFF.

The V gene is TRBV10-1, the J gene TRBJ2-1; TRBD1 matches 7 bases. The CDR3 has 13 amino acids. Germline V gene lookup returns CDR1 WNHNN and CDR2 SYGVQD (reference sequence). V lost 6 bases to trimming and J lost 5 bases; unmatched junction nucleotides: 4. DNA for the CDR3: TGCGCCAGCAGCCTGGGACAGAACAATGAGCAGTTCTTC. Protein product: CASSLGQNNEQFF.

This clone was counted a few times. V is TRBV7-3 and J is TRBJ2-2; D remains unclear. The germline CDR1 and CDR2 sequences are SGHTA and FQGTGA. The CDR3 is made up of 15 amino acids. The germline V and J ends were trimmed by 1 base and 4 bases, with 10 bases remaining between them. The CDR3, as DNA: TGTGCCAGCAGCTTAATAGGAGAGCGCACCGGGGAGCTGTTTTTT. As protein: CASSLIGERTGELFF.

This chain connects TRBV7-9 to TRBJ2-1, with a possible D match to TRBD2 (6 bases). The CDR3 loop spans 15 amino acids. Trimming took off 5 bases at V and 3 bases at J, with 14 bases between the two ends. Looked up from germline, CDR1 is SEHNR and CDR2 is FQNEAQ (reference sequence). The CDR3 sequence is CASSPPGRDYNEQFF. CDR3 bases: TGTGCCAGCAGCCCCCCTGGGCGGGACTACAATGAGCAGTTCTTC.

This chain joins TRBV9 and TRBJ1-4, with unresolved D. In germline, CDR1 is SGDLS, CDR2 YYNGEE. The CDR3 loop spans 16 amino acids. The V end was cut by 3 bases, the J end by 8 bases, with 20 bases between. CDR3 bases: TGTGCCAGCAGCGGGACCCACGACGCCGCGGGGGAAAAACTGTTTTTT. Translation: CASSGTHDAAGEKLFF.

The chain links TRBV29-1 to TRBJ2-1; D perhaps matches TRBD2 (7 bases). The CDR3 runs 14 residues. CDR1 is SQVTM and CDR2 is ANQGSEA in the germline V gene. Between the trimmed V and J ends, which lost 7 bases and 6 bases, there was a span of 19 bases. Here the CDR3 reads CSGLGGGGSNEQFF. The CDR3 DNA follows: TGCAGCGGGCTAGGAGGGGGAGGGTCCAATGAGCAGTTCTTC.

This clone was observed a single time. The CDR3 DNA sequence: TGTGCCAGTCGACCAAAAGGGACTGAAAAACTGTTTTTT. This codes for CASRPKGTEKLFF. The chain uses TRBV19 and TRBJ1-4; possible D gene TRBD1, 5 bases. The CDR3 runs 13 residues. V was cut by 8 bases and J by 7 bases, with 14 bases left in between. Germline loops: CDR1 LNHDA, CDR2 SQIVND (reference sequence).

This clone was recorded only once. The chain recombines TRBV7-2 with TRBJ2-4; 7 nucleotides align to TRBD1. CDR1 is SGHTA, CDR2 FQGNSA, per germline. J lost 6 bases, V lost 5 bases, and 7 bases had no gene match. CDR3 size: 14 residues. This CDR3 reads CASSPTGFVNIQYF. The CDR3 region has the DNA TGTGCCAGCAGCCCGACAGGGTTCGTAAACATTCAGTACTTC.

The chain combines TRBV18 with TRBJ2-7; maybe TRBD1 (6 bases). CDR3 length: 14 amino acids. Germline V CDR1 and CDR2: KGHSH, LQKENI. V dropped 3 bases and J dropped 4 bases, with 13 bases sitting between them. CDR3 nucleotides: TGTGCCAGCTCACCCGGGACACTTCATTACGAGCAGTACTTC. This encodes CASSPGTLHYEQYF.